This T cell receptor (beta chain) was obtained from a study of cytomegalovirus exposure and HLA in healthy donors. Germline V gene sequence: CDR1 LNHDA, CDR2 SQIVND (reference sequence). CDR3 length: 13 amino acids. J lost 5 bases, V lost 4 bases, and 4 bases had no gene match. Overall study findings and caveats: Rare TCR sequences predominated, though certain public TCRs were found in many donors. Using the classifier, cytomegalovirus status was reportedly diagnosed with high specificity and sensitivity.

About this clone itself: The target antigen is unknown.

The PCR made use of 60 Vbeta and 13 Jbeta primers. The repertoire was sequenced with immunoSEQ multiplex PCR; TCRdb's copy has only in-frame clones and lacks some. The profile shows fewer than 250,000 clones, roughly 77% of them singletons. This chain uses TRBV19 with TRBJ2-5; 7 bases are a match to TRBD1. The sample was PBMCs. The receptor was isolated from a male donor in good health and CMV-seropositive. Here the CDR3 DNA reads TGTGCCAGTAGTACGGGGACAGTCGAGACCCAGTACTTC. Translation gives CASSTGTVETQYF.